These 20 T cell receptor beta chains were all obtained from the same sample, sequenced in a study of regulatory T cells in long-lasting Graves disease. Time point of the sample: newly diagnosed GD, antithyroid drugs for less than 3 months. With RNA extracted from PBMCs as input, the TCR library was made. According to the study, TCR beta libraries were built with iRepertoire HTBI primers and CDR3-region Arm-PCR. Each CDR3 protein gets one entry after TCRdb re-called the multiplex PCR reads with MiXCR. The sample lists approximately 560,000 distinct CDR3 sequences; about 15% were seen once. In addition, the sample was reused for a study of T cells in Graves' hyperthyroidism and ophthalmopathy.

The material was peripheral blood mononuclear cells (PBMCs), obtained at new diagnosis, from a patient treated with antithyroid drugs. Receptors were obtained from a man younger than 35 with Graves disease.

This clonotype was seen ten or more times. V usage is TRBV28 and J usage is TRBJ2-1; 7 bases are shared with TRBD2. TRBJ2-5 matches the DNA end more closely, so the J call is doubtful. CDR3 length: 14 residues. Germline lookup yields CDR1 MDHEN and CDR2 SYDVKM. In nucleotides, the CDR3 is TGTGCCAGCAGACTCCAGGCGGGAGTTGAGACCCAGTACTTC. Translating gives CASRLQAGVETQYF.

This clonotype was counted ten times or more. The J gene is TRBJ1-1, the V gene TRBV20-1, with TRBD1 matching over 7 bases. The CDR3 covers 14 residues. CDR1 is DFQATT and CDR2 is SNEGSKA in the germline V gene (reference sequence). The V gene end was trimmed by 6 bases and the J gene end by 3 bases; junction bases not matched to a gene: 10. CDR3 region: CSASRTGAYTEAFF. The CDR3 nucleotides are TGCAGTGCCAGTAGAACAGGGGCCTACACTGAAGCTTTCTTT.

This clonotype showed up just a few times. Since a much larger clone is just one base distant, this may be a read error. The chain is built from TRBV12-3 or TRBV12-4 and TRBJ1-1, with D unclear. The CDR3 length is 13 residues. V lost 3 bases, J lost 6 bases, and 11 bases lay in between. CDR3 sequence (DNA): TGTGCCAGCAGTTTCAGGATAGACGCTGAAGCTTTCTTT. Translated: CASSFRIDAEAFF.

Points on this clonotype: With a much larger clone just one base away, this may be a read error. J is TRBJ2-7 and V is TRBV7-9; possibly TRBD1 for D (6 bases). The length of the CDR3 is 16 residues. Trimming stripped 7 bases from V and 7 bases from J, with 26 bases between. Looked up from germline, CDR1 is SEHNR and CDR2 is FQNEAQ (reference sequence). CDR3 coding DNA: TGTGCCAGCAACCCTATACCGAAGGACAGCCCCGAAGAGCAGTACTTC. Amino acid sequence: CASNPIPKDSPEEQYF. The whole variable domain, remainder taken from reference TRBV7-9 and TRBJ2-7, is DTGVSQNPRHKITKRGQNVTFRCDPISEHNRLYWYRQTLGQGPEFLTYFQNEAQLEKSRLLSDRFSAERPKGSFSTLEIQRTEQGDSAMYLCASNPIPKDSPEEQYFGPGTRLTVT.

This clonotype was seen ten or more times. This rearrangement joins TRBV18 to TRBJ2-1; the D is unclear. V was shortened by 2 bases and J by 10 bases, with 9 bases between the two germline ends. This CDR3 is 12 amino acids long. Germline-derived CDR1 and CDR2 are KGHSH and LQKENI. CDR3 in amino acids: CASSPAQGEQFF. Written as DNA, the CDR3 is TGTGCCAGCTCACCAGCGCAAGGAGAGCAGTTCTTC.

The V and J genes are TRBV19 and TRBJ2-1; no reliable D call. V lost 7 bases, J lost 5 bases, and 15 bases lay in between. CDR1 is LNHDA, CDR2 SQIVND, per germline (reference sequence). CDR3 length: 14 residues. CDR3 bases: TGTGCCAGTAATACCCGGGCACGGGACAATGAGCAGTTCTTC. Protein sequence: CASNTRARDNEQFF.

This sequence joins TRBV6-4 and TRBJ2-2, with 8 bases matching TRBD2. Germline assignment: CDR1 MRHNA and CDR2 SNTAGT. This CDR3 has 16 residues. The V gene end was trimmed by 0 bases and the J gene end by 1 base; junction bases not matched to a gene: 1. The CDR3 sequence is CASSDSLAENTGELFF. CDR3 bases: TGTGCCAGCAGTGACTCACTAGCGGAGAACACCGGGGAGCTGTTTTTT.

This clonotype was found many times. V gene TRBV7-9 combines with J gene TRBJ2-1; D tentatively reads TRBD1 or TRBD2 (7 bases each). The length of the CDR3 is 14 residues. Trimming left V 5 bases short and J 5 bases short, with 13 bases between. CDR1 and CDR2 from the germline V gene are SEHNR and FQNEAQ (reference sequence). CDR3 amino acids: CASSPQGGNNEQFF. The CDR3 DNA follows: TGTGCCAGCAGCCCCCAGGGGGGGAACAATGAGCAGTTCTTC.

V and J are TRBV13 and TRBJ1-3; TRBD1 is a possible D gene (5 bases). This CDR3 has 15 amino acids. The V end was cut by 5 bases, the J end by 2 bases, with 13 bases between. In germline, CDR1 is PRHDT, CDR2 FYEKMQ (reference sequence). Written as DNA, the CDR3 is TGTGCCAGCAGCGGGACGACAAATCCTGGAAACACCATATATTTT. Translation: CASSGTTNPGNTIYF.

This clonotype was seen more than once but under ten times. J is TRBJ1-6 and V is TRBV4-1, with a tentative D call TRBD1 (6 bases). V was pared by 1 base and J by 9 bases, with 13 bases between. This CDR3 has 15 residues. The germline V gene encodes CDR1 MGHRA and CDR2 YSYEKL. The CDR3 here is CASSQGARGSSPLHF. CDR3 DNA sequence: TGCGCCAGCAGCCAAGGAGCCAGGGGTAGTTCACCCCTCCACTTT.

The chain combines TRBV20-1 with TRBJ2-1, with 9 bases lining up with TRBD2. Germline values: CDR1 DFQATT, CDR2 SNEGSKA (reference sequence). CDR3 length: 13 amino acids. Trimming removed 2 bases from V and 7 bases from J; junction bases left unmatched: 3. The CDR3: CSARRREGNEQFF. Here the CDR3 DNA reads TGCAGTGCTAGAAGGCGGGAGGGGAATGAGCAGTTCTTC.

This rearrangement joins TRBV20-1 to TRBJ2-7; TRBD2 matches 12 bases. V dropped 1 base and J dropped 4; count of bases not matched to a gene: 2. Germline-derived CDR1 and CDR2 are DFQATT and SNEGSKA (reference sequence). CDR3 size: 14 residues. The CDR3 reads CSARGTSGTYEQYF. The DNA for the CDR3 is TGCAGTGCTAGAGGGACTAGCGGGACGTACGAGCAGTACTTC.

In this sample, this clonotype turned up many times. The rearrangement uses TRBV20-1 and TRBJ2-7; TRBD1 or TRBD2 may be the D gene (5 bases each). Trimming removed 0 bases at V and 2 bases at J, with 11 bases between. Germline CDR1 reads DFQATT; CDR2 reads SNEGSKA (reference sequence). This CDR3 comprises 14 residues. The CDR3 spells CSARDLGRPYEQYF. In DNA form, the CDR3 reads TGCAGTGCTAGAGATTTGGGACGGCCCTACGAGCAGTACTTC.

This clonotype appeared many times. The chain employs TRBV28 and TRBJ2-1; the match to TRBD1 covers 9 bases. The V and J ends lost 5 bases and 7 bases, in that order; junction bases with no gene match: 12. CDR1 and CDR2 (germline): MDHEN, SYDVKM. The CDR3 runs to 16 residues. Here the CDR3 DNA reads TGTGCCAGCAGTGACCGACGGACAGGGGTTCGGAATGAGCAGTTCTTC. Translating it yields CASSDRRTGVRNEQFF. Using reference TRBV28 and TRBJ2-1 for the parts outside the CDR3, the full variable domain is DVKVTQSSRYLVKRTGEKVFLECVQDMDHENMFWYRQDPGLGLRLIYFSYDVKMKEKGDIPEGYSVSREKKERFSLILESASTNQTSMYLCASSDRRTGVRNEQFFGPGTRLTVL.

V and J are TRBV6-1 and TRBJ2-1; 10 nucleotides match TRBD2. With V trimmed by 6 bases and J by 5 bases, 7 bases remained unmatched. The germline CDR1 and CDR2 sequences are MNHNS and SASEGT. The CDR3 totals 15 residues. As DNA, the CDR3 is TGTGCCAGCAGCGTGGGACTAGCGCACAACAATGAGCAGTTCTTC. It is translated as CASSVGLAHNNEQFF.

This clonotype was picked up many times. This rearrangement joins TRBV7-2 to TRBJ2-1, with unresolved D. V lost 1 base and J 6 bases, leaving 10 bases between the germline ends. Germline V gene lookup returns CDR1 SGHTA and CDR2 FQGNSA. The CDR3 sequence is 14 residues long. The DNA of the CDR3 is TGTGCCAGCAGCTTAGGACCCAGGCGCAATGAGCAGTTCTTC. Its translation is CASSLGPRRNEQFF.

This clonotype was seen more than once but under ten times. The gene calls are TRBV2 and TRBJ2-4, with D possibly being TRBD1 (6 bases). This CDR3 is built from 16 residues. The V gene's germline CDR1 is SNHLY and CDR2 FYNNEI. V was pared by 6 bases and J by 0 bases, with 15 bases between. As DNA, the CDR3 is TGTGCCAGCAGAGAGGGGGTCCGACTAGCCAAAAACATTCAGTACTTC. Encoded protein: CASREGVRLAKNIQYF.

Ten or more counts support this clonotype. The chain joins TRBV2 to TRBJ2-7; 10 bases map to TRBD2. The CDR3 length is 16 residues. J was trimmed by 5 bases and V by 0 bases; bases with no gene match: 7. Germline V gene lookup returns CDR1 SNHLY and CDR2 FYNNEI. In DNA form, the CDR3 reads TGTGCCAGCAGTGAAGCGCGTCTAGCGGGAGCCCACGAGCAGTACTTC. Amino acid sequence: CASSEARLAGAHEQYF.

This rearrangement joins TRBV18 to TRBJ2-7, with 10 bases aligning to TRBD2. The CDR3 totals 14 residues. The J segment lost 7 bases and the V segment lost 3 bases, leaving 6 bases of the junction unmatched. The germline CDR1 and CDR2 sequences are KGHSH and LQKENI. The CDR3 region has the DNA TGTGCCAGCTCACCGGAACAGGGACTAGCGGAGCAGTACTTC. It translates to CASSPEQGLAEQYF.

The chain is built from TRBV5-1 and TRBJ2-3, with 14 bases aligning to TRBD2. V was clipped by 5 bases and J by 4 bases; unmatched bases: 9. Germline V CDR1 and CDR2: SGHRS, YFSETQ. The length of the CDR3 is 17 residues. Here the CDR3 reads CASSLSGTSGRSDTQYF. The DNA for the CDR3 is TGCGCCAGCAGTTTATCCGGGACTAGCGGGAGATCAGATACGCAGTATTTT.